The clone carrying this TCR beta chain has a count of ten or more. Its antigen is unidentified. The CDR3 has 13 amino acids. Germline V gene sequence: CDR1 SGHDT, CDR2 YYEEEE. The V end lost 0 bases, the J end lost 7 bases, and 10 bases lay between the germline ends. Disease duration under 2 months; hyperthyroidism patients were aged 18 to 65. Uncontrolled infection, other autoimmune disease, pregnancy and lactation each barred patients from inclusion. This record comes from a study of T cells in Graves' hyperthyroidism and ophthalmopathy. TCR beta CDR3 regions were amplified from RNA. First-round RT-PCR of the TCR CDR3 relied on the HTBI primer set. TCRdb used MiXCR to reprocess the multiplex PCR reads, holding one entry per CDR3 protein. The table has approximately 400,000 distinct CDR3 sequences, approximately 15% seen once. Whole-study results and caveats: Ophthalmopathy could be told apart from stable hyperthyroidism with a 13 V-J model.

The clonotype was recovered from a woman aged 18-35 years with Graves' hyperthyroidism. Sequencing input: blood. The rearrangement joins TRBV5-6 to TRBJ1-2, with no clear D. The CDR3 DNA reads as TGTGCCAGCAGCTTGGGGAGGGCCGCTGGCTACACCTTC. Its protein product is CASSLGRAAGYTF. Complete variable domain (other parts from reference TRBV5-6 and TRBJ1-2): DAGVTQSPTHLIKTRGQQVTLRCSPKSGHDTVSWYQQALGQGPQFIFQYYEEEERQRGNFPDRFSGHQFPNYSSELNVNALLLGDSALYLCASSLGRAAGYTFGSGTRLTVV.